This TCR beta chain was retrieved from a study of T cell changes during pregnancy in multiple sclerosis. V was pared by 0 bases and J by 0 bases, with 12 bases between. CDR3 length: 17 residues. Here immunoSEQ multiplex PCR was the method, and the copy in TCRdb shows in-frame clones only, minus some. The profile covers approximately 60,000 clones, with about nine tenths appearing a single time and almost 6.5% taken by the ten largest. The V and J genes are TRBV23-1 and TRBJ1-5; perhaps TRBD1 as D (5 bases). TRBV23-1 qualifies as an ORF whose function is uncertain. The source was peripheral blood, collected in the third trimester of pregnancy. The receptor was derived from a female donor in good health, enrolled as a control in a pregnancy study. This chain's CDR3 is CASSQSNDGHSNQPQHF. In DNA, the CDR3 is TGCGCCAGCAGTCAATCTAACGACGGACATAGCAATCAGCCCCAGCATTTT.